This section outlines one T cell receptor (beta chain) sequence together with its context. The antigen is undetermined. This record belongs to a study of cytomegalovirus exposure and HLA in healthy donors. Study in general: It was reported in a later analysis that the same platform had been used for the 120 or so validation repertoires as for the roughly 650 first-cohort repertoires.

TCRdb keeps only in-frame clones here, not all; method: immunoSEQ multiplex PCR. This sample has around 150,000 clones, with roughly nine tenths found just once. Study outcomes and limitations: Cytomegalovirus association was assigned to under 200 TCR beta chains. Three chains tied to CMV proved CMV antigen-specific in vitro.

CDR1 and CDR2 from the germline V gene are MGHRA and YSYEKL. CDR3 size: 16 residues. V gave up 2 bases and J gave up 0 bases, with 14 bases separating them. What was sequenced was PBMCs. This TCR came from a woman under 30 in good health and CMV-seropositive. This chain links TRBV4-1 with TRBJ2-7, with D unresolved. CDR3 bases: TGCGCCAGCAGCCAAAATTCCGACTGGAGCTCCTACGAGCAGTACTTC. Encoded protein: CASSQNSDWSSYEQYF.